The clone carrying this T cell receptor (beta chain) was detected a few times. As yet, its antigen is unknown. Time point specified: newly diagnosed GD, antithyroid drugs for less than 3 months. Scientists built the TCR library using RNA that was extracted from PBMCs. Construction of TCR beta libraries relied on iRepertoire HTBI primers and on Arm-PCR targeting CDR3 regions. TCRdb called the multiplex PCR reads again in MiXCR, with one record for every CDR3 protein. Of about 620,000 distinct CDR3 sequences in the sample, about 15% were seen once. The source of the sample is a study of regulatory T cells in long-lasting Graves disease. Study-level points and caveats: The researchers studied only peripheral blood, not thyroid tissue.

The CDR3 is made up of 13 amino acids. Germline loops: CDR1 SGHRS, CDR2 YFSETQ. Trimming took 7 bases from V and 2 from J; bases not matched to a gene: 6. These records were also assigned to another study, of T cells in Graves' hyperthyroidism and ophthalmopathy.

The source of this sequence is a woman aged 25 to 39 with Graves disease. Sequenced here: peripheral blood mononuclear cells (PBMCs), sampled at new diagnosis, from a patient treated with antithyroid drugs. This sequence joins TRBV5-1 and TRBJ2-7, with TRBD2 identical over 7 bases. The CDR3 sequence: CASGLGGTYEQYF. DNA for the CDR3: TGCGCCAGCGGGCTCGGGGGGACCTACGAGCAGTACTTC.